This TCR beta chain was recorded in a study of shared clonotypes between healthy human individuals. Across the whole study: Donors had three CD4 naive, three CD4 memory, two CD8 naive and one CD8 memory plate apiece. Points from the study as a whole: It was observed that about 5% of naive CD4 clonotypes were shared across several donors. The study generally estimated greater richness for naive than memory subsets. Non-shared clonotypes had lower generation probabilities than clonotypes shared by all four sorted-subset donors.

Of note for this clone: What it binds is not known.

Method: immunoSEQ multiplex PCR; TCRdb's copy keeps in-frame clones and lacks some. The data show 2 million to 2.5 million clones, about 94% seen once. After removal of 5 bases from V and 4 bases from J, the junction contained 6 bases not matched to a gene. The CDR3 runs to 15 residues. The germline V gene encodes CDR1 SEHNR and CDR2 FQNEAQ (reference sequence). The sample taken for sequencing was naive CD4+ T cells sorted from blood. Indicated subset: CD45RA+ positively selected. The TCR was taken from a man aged 18 to 30 in good health. The J gene is TRBJ2-3, the V gene TRBV7-9; 10 positions match TRBD1. The DNA for the CDR3 is TGTGCCAGCAGCGATGGGACAGGGGAGGCAGATACGCAGTATTTT. Its translation: CASSDGTGEADTQYF.